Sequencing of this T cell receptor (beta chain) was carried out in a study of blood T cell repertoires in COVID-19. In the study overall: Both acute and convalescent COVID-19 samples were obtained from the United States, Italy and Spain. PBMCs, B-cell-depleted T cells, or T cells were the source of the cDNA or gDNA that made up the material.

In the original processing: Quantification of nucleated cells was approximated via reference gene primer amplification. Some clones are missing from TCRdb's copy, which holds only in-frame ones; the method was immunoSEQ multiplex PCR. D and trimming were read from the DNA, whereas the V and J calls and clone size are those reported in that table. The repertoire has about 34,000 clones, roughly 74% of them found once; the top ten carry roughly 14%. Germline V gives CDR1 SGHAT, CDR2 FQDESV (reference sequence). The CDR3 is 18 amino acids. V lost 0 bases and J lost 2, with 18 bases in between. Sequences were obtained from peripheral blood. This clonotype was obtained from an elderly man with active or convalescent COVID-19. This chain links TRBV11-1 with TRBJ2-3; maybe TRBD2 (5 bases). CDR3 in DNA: TGTGCCAGCAGCTTAGCACCCATGGAGGCAGCCAACACAGATACGCAGTATTTT. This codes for CASSLAPMEAANTDTQYF.